This TCR beta chain was found in a study of blood T cells in healthy people across ages. A second PCR of 7 to 11 cycles used a sample-barcoded 5' primer and a J-beta primer mix. A single record per CDR3 protein comes from TCRdb applying MiXCR to the 5' RACE reads. In the table there are about 1.7 million distinct CDR3 sequences, 25% to 30% of which are singletons. CDR1 is SGHRS, CDR2 YFSETQ, per germline. Trimming left V 1 base short and J 6 bases short, with 11 bases between. The CDR3 has 14 residues. This clonotype has only a few counts. This chain uses TRBV5-1 with TRBJ2-1; D is ambiguous. Sequencing input: blood. The sequence was obtained from a woman in her thirties in good health. The CDR3: CASSLITASNEQFF. The CDR3 coding sequence is TGCGCCAGCAGCTTGATCACGGCCAGCAATGAGCAGTTCTTC.